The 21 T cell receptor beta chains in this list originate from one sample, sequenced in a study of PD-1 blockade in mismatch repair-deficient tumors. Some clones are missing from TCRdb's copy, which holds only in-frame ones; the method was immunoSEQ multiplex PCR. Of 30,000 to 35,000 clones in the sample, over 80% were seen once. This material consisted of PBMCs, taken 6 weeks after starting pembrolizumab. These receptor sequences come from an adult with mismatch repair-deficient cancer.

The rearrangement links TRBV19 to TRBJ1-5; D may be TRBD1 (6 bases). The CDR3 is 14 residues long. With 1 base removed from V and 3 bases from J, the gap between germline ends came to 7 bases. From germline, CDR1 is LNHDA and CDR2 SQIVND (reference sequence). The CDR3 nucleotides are TGTGCCAGTAGTATAGGGGACACCAATCAGCCCCAGCATTTT. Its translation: CASSIGDTNQPQHF.

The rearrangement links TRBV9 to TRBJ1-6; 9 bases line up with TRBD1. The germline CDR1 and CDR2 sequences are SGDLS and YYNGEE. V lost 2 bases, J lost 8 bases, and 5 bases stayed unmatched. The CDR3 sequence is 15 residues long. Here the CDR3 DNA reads TGTGCCAGCAGCGTTCTGGACAGGGGACATTCACCCCTCCACTTT. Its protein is CASSVLDRGHSPLHF.

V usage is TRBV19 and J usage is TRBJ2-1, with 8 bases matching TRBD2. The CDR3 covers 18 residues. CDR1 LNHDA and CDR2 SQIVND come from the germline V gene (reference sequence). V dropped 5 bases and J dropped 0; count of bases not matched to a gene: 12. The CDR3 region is CASSPVANLAGSYNEQFF. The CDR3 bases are TGTGCCAGTAGTCCTGTCGCGAACCTAGCGGGCTCCTACAATGAGCAGTTCTTC. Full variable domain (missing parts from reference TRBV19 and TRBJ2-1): DGGITQSPKYLFRKEGQNVTLSCEQNLNHDAMYWYRQDPGQGLRLIYYSQIVNDFQKGDIAEGYSVSREKKESFPLTVTSAQKNPTAFYLCASSPVANLAGSYNEQFFGPGTRLTVL.

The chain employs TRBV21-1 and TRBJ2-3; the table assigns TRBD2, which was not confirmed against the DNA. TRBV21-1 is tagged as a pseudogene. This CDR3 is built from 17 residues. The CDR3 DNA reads TGTGCCAGCAGCAAAGCCCATTGGACTAGCGGCACAGATACGCAGTATTTT. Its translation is CASSKAHWTSGTDTQYF.

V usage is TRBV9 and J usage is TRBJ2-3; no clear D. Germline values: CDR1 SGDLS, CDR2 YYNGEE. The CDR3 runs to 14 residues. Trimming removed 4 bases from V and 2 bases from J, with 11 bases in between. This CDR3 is CASSQTTYTDTQYF. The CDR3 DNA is TGTGCCAGCAGCCAAACAACATACACAGATACGCAGTATTTT.

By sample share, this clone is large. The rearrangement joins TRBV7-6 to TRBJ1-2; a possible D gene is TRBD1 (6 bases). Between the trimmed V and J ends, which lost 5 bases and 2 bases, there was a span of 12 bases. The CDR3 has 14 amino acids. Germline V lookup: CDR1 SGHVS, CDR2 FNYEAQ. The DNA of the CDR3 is TGTGCCAGCAGCCCGATGGGGGCGAACTATGGCTACACCTTC. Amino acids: CASSPMGANYGYTF.

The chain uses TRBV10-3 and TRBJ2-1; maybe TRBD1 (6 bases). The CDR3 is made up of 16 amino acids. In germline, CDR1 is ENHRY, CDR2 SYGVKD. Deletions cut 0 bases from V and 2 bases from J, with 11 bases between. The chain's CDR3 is CAISESIQGTYNEQFF. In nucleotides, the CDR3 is TGTGCCATCAGTGAGTCGATACAGGGAACCTACAATGAGCAGTTCTTC.

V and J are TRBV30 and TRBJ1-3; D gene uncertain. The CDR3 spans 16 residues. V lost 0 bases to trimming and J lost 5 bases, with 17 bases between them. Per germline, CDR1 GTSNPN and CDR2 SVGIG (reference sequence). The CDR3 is CAWSVRGAWTRNTIYF. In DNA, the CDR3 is TGTGCCTGGAGTGTACGGGGAGCATGGACGAGAAACACCATATATTTT.

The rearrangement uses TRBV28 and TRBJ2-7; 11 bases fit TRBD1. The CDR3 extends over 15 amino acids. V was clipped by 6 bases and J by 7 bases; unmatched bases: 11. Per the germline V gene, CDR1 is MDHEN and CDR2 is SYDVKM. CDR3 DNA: TGTGCCAGCAGACCTAGAGGACAGGGGGCGCAGGAGCAGTACTTC. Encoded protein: CASRPRGQGAQEQYF.

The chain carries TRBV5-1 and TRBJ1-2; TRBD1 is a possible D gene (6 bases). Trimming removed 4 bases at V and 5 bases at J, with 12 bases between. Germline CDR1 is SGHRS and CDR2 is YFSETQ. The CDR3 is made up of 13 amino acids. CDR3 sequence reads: CASSPSDSYGYTF. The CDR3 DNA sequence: TGCGCCAGCAGCCCGTCGGACAGTTATGGCTACACCTTC.

CDR3 region: CASNASGSVSPYNEQFF. Written as DNA, the CDR3 is TGTGCCAGCAATGCTAGCGGGAGTGTGAGTCCCTACAATGAGCAGTTCTTC. V is TRBV11-2 and J is TRBJ2-1; 10 bases align to TRBD2. CDR3 size: 17 residues. CDR1 is SGHAT and CDR2 is FQNNGV in the germline V gene. Germline trimming cut 7 bases from V and 2 bases from J; bases unmatched to any gene: 11.

The CDR3 DNA sequence: TGTGCCAGCAACACCGTGACAGGGGCGGGCACTGAAGCTTTCTTT. Its translation: CASNTVTGAGTEAFF. The rearrangement uses TRBV28 and TRBJ1-1, with 8 bases that match TRBD1. Trimming at V came to 7 bases and at J to 4 bases, leaving 11 bases not matched to a gene. Germline values: CDR1 MDHEN, CDR2 SYDVKM. The CDR3 sequence is 15 residues long.

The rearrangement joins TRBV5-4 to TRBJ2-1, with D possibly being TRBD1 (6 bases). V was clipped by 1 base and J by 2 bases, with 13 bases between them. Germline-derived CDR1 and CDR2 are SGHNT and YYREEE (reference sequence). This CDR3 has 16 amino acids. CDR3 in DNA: TGTGCCAGCAGCTTGAGGGCGACAGGCGCCTACAATGAGCAGTTCTTC. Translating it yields CASSLRATGAYNEQFF. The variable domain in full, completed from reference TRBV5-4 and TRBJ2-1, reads ETGVTQSPTHLIKTRGQQVTLRCSSQSGHNTVSWYQQALGQGPQFIFQYYREEENGRGNFPPRFSGLQFPNYSSELNVNALELDDSALYLCASSLRATGAYNEQFFGPGTRLTVL.

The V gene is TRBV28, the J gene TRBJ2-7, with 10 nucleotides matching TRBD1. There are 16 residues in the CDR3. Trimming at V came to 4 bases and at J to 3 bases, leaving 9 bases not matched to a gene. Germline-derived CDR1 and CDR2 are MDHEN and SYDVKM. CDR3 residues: CASSSRRTGGNYEQYF. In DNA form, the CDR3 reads TGTGCCAGCAGTTCGCGTCGGACAGGGGGGAACTACGAGCAGTACTTC.

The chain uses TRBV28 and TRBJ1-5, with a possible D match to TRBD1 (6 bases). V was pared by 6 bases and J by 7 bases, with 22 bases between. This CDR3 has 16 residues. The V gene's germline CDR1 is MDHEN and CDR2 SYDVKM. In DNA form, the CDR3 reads TGTGCCAGCAGCCGTCGGTATACAGGGAAGGGCCAGCCCCAGCATTTT. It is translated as CASSRRYTGKGQPQHF.

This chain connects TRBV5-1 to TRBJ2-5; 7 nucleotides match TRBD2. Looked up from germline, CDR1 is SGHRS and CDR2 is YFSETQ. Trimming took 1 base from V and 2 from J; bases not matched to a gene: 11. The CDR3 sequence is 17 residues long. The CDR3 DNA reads TGCGCCAGCAGCTTGATCCCCGGCGGGAGTAGGCAAGAGACCCAGTACTTC. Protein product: CASSLIPGGSRQETQYF. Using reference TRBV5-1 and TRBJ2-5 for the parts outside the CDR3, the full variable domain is KAGVTQTPRYLIKTRGQQVTLSCSPISGHRSVSWYQQTPGQGLQFLFEYFSETQRNKGNFPGRFSGRQFSNSRSEMNVSTLELGDSALYLCASSLIPGGSRQETQYFGPGTRLLVL.

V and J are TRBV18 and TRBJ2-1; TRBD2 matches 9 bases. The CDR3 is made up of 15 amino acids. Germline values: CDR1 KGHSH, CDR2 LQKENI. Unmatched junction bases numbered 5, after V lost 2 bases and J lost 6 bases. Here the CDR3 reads CASSPVAGAGNEQFF. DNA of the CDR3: TGTGCCAGCTCACCAGTAGCGGGAGCGGGCAATGAGCAGTTCTTC.

CDR3 in DNA: TGTGCCAGCAGCCCTCACCGGGACAGGGATGGCTACACCTTC. This encodes CASSPHRDRDGYTF. The chain combines TRBV7-2 with TRBJ1-2, with 9 nucleotides matching TRBD1. The junction had 7 bases not matched to a gene; V was cut back by 5 bases and J by 6 bases. The CDR3 covers 14 residues. Germline V lookup: CDR1 SGHTA, CDR2 FQGNSA. Complete variable domain (other parts from reference TRBV7-2 and TRBJ1-2): GAGVSQSPSNKVTEKGKDVELRCDPISGHTALYWYRQSLGQGLEFLIYFQGNSAPDKSGLPSDRFSAERTGGSVSTLTIQRTQQEDSAVYLCASSPHRDRDGYTFGSGTRLTVV.

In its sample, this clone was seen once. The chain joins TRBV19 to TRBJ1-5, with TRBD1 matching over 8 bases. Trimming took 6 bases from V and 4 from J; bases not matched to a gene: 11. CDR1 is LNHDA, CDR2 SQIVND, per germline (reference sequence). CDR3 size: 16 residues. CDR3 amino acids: CASRNPGGEGNQPQHF. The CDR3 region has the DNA TGTGCCAGTAGAAACCCAGGGGGCGAAGGGAATCAGCCCCAGCATTTT. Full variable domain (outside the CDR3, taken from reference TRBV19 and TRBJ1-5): DGGITQSPKYLFRKEGQNVTLSCEQNLNHDAMYWYRQDPGQGLRLIYYSQIVNDFQKGDIAEGYSVSREKKESFPLTVTSAQKNPTAFYLCASRNPGGEGNQPQHFGDGTRLSIL.

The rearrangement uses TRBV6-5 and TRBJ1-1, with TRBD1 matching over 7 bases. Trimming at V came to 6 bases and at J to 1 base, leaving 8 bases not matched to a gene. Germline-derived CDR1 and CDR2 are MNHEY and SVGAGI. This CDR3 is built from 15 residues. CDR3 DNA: TGTGCCAGCAGGGTGACCGGGACAGCGAACACTGAAGCTTTCTTT. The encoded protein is CASRVTGTANTEAFF.

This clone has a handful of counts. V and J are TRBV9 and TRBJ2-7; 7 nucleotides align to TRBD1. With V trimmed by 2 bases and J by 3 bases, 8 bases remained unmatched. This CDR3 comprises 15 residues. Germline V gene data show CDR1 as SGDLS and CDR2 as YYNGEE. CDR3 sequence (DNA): TGTGCCAGCAGCGTGGCCGGGACAGCCATCTACGAGCAGTACTTC. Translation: CASSVAGTAIYEQYF.